This T cell receptor (beta chain) was sequenced in a study of blood T cell repertoires in COVID-19. As for the study in general: The United States, Italy and Spain supplied acute and convalescent COVID-19 samples. Nucleic acid was either cDNA or gDNA, and it came from T cells, B-cell-depleted T cells, or PBMCs.

The assay was immunoSEQ multiplex PCR, and TCRdb's table has in-frame clones only and misses some. The sample records 97,000 or so clones, roughly 82% being singletons. V lost 3 bases and J 6 bases, leaving 10 bases between the germline ends. The germline V gene encodes CDR1 MNHEY and CDR2 SVGEGT. This CDR3 is built from 13 residues. Source material: peripheral blood. The V call is TRBV6-2 or TRBV6-3, the J call TRBJ2-3; perhaps TRBD2 as D (5 bases). The receptor's source is a man in his 70s with active or convalescent COVID-19. The CDR3 sequence: CASSYFGVDTQYF. DNA for the CDR3: TGTGCCAGCAGTTATTTCGGGGTGGATACGCAGTATTTT.